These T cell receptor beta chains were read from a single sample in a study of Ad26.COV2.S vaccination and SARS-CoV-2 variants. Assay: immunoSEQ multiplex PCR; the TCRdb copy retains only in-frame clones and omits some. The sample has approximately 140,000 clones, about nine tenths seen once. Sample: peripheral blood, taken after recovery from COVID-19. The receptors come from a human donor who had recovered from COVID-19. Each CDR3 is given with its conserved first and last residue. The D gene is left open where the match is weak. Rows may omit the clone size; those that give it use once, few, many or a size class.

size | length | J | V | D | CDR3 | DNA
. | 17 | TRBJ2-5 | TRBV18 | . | CASSPNLGESGGETQYF | TGTGCCAGCTCACCGAATCTCGGGGAGTCCGGCGGGGAGACCCAGTACTTC
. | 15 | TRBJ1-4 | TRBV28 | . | CASSPLRGAGLELFF | TGTGCCAGCAGCCCTCTCCGGGGCGCTGGGTTAGAACTGTTTTTT
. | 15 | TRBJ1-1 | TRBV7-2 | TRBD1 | CASSLDDRANAEAFF | TGTGCCAGCAGCTTAGACGACAGGGCGAACGCTGAAGCTTTCTTT
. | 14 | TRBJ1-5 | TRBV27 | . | CASSLFPGNQPQHF | TGTGCCAGCAGTTTATTTCCGGGGAATCAGCCCCAGCATTTT
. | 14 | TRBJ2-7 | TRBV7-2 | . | CASSPGTSSYEQYF | TGTGCCAGCAGCCCTGGGACGTCGTCCTACGAGCAGTACTTC
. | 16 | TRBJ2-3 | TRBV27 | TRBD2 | CASSFLAGGSTDTQYF | TGTGCCAGCAGTTTCTTAGCGGGGGGGAGCACAGATACGCAGTATTTT
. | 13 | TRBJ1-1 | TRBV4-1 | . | CASSQVGGAEAFF | TGCGCCAGCAGCCAAGTGGGAGGCGCTGAAGCTTTCTTT
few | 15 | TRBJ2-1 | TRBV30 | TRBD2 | CAWGPTSGGYNEQFF | TGTGCCTGGGGCCCAACTAGCGGGGGCTACAATGAGCAGTTCTTC
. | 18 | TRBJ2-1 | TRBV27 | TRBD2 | CASSLTSGGAAGEWEQFF | TGTGCCAGCAGTTTAACTAGCGGGGGGGCCGCGGGGGAATGGGAGCAGTTCTTC
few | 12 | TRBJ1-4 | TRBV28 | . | CASQAFNEKLFF | TGTGCCAGCCAGGCCTTTAATGAAAAACTGTTTTTT
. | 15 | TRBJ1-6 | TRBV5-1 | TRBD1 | CASSSTGTGNSPLHF | TGCGCCAGCAGCTCGACCGGGACAGGGAATTCACCCCTCCACTTT
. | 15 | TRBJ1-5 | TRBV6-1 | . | CASSEAGGLDQPQHF | TGTGCCAGCAGTGAAGCTGGGGGACTCGATCAGCCCCAGCATTTT
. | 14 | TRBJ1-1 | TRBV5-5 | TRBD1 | CASSLGPQGNEAFF | TGTGCCAGCAGCTTGGGGCCACAGGGGAATGAAGCTTTCTTT
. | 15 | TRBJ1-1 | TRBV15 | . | CATSREGRFNTEAFF | TGTGCCACCAGCAGAGAAGGACGGTTTAACACTGAAGCTTTCTTT
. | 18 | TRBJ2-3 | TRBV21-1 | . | CASLDPRTSGGTTDTQYF | TGTGCCAGCCTTGACCCCCGGACTAGCGGGGGAACCACAGATACGCAGTATTTT
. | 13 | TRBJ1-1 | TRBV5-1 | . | CASSFKQNTEAFF | TGCGCCAGCAGCTTCAAACAGAACACTGAAGCTTTCTTT
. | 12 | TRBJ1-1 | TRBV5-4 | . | CASSLGTLEAFF | TGTGCCAGCAGCTTGGGGACACTTGAAGCTTTCTTT
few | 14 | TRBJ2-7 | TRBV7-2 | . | CASSLAARDYEQYF | TGTGCCAGCAGCTTAGCGGCCAGGGACTACGAGCAGTACTTC
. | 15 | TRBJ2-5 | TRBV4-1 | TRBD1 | CASSQTLTGIETQYF | TGCGCCAGCAGCCAAACTTTGACAGGGATAGAGACCCAGTACTTC
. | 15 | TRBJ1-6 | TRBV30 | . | CAWSPPRKDNSPLHF | TGTGCCTGGAGTCCCCCCCGGAAGGATAATTCACCCCTCCACTTT
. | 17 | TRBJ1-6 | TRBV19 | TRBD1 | CASSSGQESSYNSPLHF | TGTGCCAGTAGTTCCGGACAGGAAAGCTCCTATAATTCACCCCTCCACTTT
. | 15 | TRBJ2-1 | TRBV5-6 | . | CASSLGHRSYNEQFF | TGTGCCAGCAGCTTGGGACATCGCTCCTACAATGAGCAGTTCTTC
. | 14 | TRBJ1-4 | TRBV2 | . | CASSEARGLAKLFF | TGTGCCAGCAGTGAAGCGAGGGGACTAGCAAAACTGTTTTTT
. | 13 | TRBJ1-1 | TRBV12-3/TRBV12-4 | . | CASSLSPNTEAFF | TGTGCCAGCAGTTTATCCCCGAACACTGAAGCTTTCTTT